This TCR beta chain was sequenced in a study of neurological immune-mediated disorders (dated by TCRdb to the late 2010s). Background on the whole study: Peripheral blood TCR-beta repertoires from HTLV-I-associated myelopathy (HAM/TSP) patients, multiple sclerosis patients and healthy controls were compared by UMI-based sequencing. Longitudinal samples, technical triplicates and paired sorted CD4+ and CD8+ T-cell subsets, alongside PBMC samples, were included among the approximately 98 TCR-beta libraries. To precisely calculate how much the frequency of each individual clone varied, libraries were sequenced in technical triplicate. The cohort was made up of 60 to 75 subjects, consisting of around 14 HAM/TSP patients, some 34 multiple sclerosis patients and 20 or so healthy controls. Points the paper makes about the study in general: No identical CDR3 amino acid sequences were shared among expanded clones across subjects, suggesting private TCR-beta repertoires in all groups. TCR clonal expansion was highest in HAM/TSP patients and lowest in MS patients, with MS patients falling below even healthy controls.

To synthesize cDNA, template-switch 5'RACE was performed with a primer carrying a 10-nucleotide random unique molecular identifier so that each TCR transcript was tagged. Every sequencing run yielded over 160 million TCR-beta sequences covering 15-18 subjects. The RNeasy kit was used to extract total RNA. Using the KAPA Real-time Library Amplification kit, TCR-beta VDJ regions were amplified with primers for the TCR constant region and the 5'RACE anchor. A first PCR added sample indexes and Illumina adaptors, and a second PCR then raised library yield. After purification with Ampure beads, the TCR product of roughly 650 bp was size-selected on a 2% E-gel SizeSelection system. Library quality was checked on a Bioanalyzer, concentration was measured with Qubit, and libraries were quantified with the Kapa Library Quantification kit before pooling. An Illumina HiSeq 2500 sequenced the libraries paired-end 2 x 150 bp. To increase sequence diversity, about 24-32% phiX was spiked into each library pool. In the source study's methods: Quality-filtered reads were processed with the UMI-based MiGEC pipeline, which removed over 75% of raw TCR sequences during error correction. IMGT germline references were used for aligning VDJ genes, and each clonotype was defined as a unique CDR3 amino acid sequence together with its V-J genes. VDJtools evaluated clonal expansion, Shannon diversity and CDR3 relatedness (CalcPairwiseDistances, ClusterSamples); CLCbio workbench built phylogenetic trees. Expanded clones were defined as having at least 8 unique UMIs, based on coefficient-of-variation modelling across technical triplicates. The public reads were run again by TCRdb, first through fastp at Q25 and then through MiXCR, and only productive beta chains were kept. A single entry per CDR3 protein holds the most common genes and DNA from its merged rows. TCRdb, not the authors, supplied the V and J calls. Present in this sample are 25,000 to 35,000 distinct CDR3 sequences, more than 10% of which were seen just once. The biggest ten clones account for under 6.5% of the sample.

Read against the paper, the sample's time point label means: technical triplicate 2. For the sorted-subset TCR libraries, the starting material was about 950,000 sorted CD4+ or CD8+ T cells. Peripheral blood was subjected to Ficoll-Hypaque density gradient centrifugation to isolate PBMCs, which were then cryopreserved in liquid nitrogen. The study also sequenced paired sorted CD4+ and CD8+ subsets from healthy controls, HAM/TSP patients and MS patients. The germline V gene supplies CDR1 SGHDT and CDR2 YYEEEE. The cysteine opens and the phenylalanine closes a CDR3 of 16 amino acids. Left in the record is the CDR3 DNA by itself, 48 bases read in frame from the first base. From V the trimming removes 4 bases and from J it removes 1 base, while the gene matches leave 5 bases of the junction unaccounted for. This clonotype was detected many times. What this receptor recognizes is not known. No much larger clone exists at a distance of one base, and base qualities are not known.

The sequence was obtained from a female donor with HTLV-1-associated myelopathy (HAM/TSP). This chain is built from TRBV5-6 and TRBJ2-2; TRBD1 aligns with 9 central bases. The sequenced sample was CD4+ T cells from blood. The CDR3 region: CASSPKTGGNTGELFF. The DNA is TGTGCCAGCAGCCCAAAGACAGGGGGGAACACCGGGGAGCTGTTTTTT.